The rows below give T cell receptor beta chains drawn from one sample of a study of T-cell reconstitution after alpha-beta-depleted transplantation in children. TCRdb called the PCR reads again in MiXCR, with one record for every CDR3 protein. The sample holds approximately 650,000 distinct CDR3 sequences, 13% seen once. Specimen: PBMCs, collected before TCRalphabeta/CD19-depleted stem cell transplant. These receptors were obtained from a girl aged 2 to 9 with congenital amegakaryocytic thrombocytopenia, due to receive a stem cell transplant. The CDR3 runs from the conserved cysteine through the conserved F or W. The D gene is left open where the match is weak. Clone size is given for some rows only: seen once, a few or many times, or a class if the clone is expanded.

>TRBD2|TRBJ2-5|few|TRBV7-8
TGTGCCAGCAGCTTAGCTAGCGGGGTTAGGGAGACCCAGTACTTC
CASSLASGVRETQYF
>.|TRBJ2-2|.|TRBV7-2
TGTGCCAGCAGCATGACCCAGCTCGGGGAGCTGTTTTTT
CASSMTQLGELFF
>.|TRBJ2-1|.|TRBV4-1
TGTGCCAGCAGCCCTGGTCAGGTACGCAATGAGCAGTTCTTC
CASSPGQVRNEQFF
>.|TRBJ2-1|.|TRBV27
TGTGCCAGCAGTTCCACAACGGCGCCCCTAAGGGGAAATGAGCAGTTCTTC
CASSSTTAPLRGNEQFF
>TRBD1|TRBJ2-3|many|TRBV20-1
TGCAGTGCGTGGGACAGAAGCACTAGCACAGATACGCAGTATTTT
CSAWDRSTSTDTQYF
>.|TRBJ2-1|few|TRBV20-1
TGCAGTGCCCAGCCTGGGGTGTACAATGAGCAGTTCTTC
CSAQPGVYNEQFF
>.|TRBJ2-3|many|TRBV6-4
TGTGCCAGCAGTGACTCCTTAGTGGATACGCAGTATTTT
CASSDSLVDTQYF
>TRBD2|TRBJ2-7|.|TRBV29-1
TGCAGCGTTGTAGTAGCGGGAGATCTCTACGAGCAGTACTTC
CSVVVAGDLYEQYF
>.|TRBJ2-5|.|TRBV7-2
TGTGCCAGCAGCAAACAGGTTAAAGAGACCCAGTACTTC
CASSKQVKETQYF
>.|TRBJ1-2|.|TRBV28
TGTGCCAGCACCCCTCAGTTGGAGGGGCGGCGGGGGTATGGCTACACCTTC
CASTPQLEGRRGYGYTF
>.|TRBJ2-7|few|TRBV7-8
TGTGCCAGCAGCTCCGCCCTAGTGGGCTACGAGCAGTACTTC
CASSSALVGYEQYF
>.|TRBJ2-7|.|TRBV7-2
TGTGCCAGCAGCCAGAGCCCGCCCGCGGCCTACGAGCAGTACTTC
CASSQSPPAAYEQYF
>.|TRBJ2-1|.|TRBV20-1
TGCAGTGCCCGGGTGGCGGGACTTTCCTACAATGAGCGGTTCTTC
CSARVAGLSYNERFF
>TRBD2|TRBJ2-1|.|TRBV14
TGTGCCAGCAGCCGCGGACTAGCGGGATTATCTGCTAGATACAATGAGCAGTTCTTC
CASSRGLAGLSARYNEQFF
>.|TRBJ1-4|many|TRBV12-3/TRBV12-4
TGTGCCAGCTCTAGGGGGACAACTAATGAAAAACTGTTTTTT
CASSRGTTNEKLFF
>TRBD1|TRBJ1-5|.|TRBV24-1
TGTGCCACCAGTGATAGGCAGGGGGAGGGTAGCAATCAGCCCCAGCATTTT
CATSDRQGEGSNQPQHF
>TRBD2|TRBJ2-1|.|TRBV7-2
TGTGCCAGCAGCTTTAGCGGGAGGGCCGGTGAGCAGTTCTTC
CASSFSGRAGEQFF
>TRBD1|TRBJ1-1|many|TRBV29-1
TGCAGCGTTGATACAGGGGTGCACACTGAAGCTTTCTTT
CSVDTGVHTEAFF
>TRBD1|TRBJ1-1|many|TRBV29-1
TGCAGCGTTTGGGCAGGGGGCACTGAAGCTTTCTTT
CSVWAGGTEAFF
>TRBD1|TRBJ2-7|many|TRBV5-1
TGCGCCAGTACCGGACAGGGCTACGAGCAGTACTTC
CASTGQGYEQYF
>TRBD1|TRBJ1-6|many|TRBV5-1
TGCGCCAGCAGCTTGGGGACAGGGGATTCACCCCTCCACTTT
CASSLGTGDSPLHF
>.|TRBJ2-7|.|TRBV7-2
TGTGCCAGCAGCTTAGCGCTGAAGTACGAGCAGTACTTC
CASSLALKYEQYF
>TRBD1|TRBJ1-6|.|TRBV20-1
TGCAGTGCTCCCGGGACAGGAGATAATTCACCCCTCCACTTT
CSAPGTGDNSPLHF
>TRBD2|TRBJ2-5|few|TRBV5-5
TGTGCCAGCAGCCCGACTAGCAGTCAAGAGACCCAGTACTTC
CASSPTSSQETQYF
>.|TRBJ2-1|many|TRBV20-1
TGCAGTGCTGGGGAAGGGGGACGTAATGAGCAGTTCTTC
CSAGEGGRNEQFF
>TRBD2|TRBJ2-1|many|TRBV4-1
TGCGCCAGCAGCCAAGATGTAGCGGGACCCTACAATGAGCAGTTCTTC
CASSQDVAGPYNEQFF
>.|TRBJ2-5|many|TRBV6-5
TGTGCCAGCAGTTACCAGGGGAGTGGAGGGGCCCAGTACTTC
CASSYQGSGGAQYF
>TRBD2|TRBJ2-7|many|TRBV5-1
TGCGCCAGCAGCTTTACTAGCGGGAGTGTTTCATACGAGCAGTACTTC
CASSFTSGSVSYEQYF
>.|TRBJ2-1|.|TRBV7-2
TGTGCCAGCAGCTTAGTTGGCGGGCCCCACAATGAGCAGTTCTTC
CASSLVGGPHNEQFF
>TRBD1|TRBJ1-2|many|TRBV20-1
TGCAGTGCTAGCGCAGGGGGGTATGGCTACACCTTC
CSASAGGYGYTF
>.|TRBJ2-6|few|TRBV3-1
TGTGCCAGCAGCCCCCGAGTTGGTGGGGCCAACGTCCTGACTTTC
CASSPRVGGANVLTF
>.|TRBJ2-3|many|TRBV5-1
TGCGCCAGCAGCTTGAGGGAAACTAGCACAGATACGCAGTATTTT
CASSLRETSTDTQYF
>.|TRBJ2-2|many|TRBV20-1
TGCAGTGCTAGAGTGGGCGTAGCCGGGACCGGGGAGCTGTTTTTT
CSARVGVAGTGELFF